This T cell receptor beta chain came from a study of T cells after yellow fever vaccination. TCRdb processed the 5' RACE reads anew with MiXCR; each CDR3 protein has one entry. Here the sample spans fewer than 500,000 distinct CDR3 sequences, approximately 18% being singletons. The germline CDR1 and CDR2 sequences are DFQATT and SNEGSKA (reference sequence). The CDR3 is 20 residues long. J was trimmed by 3 bases and V by 0 bases; bases with no gene match: 17. The TCR comes from a man aged 18 to 35 who received the YFV17D yellow fever vaccine. This chain joins TRBV20-1 and TRBJ2-6; 7 positions match TRBD1. The sequencing used PBMCs, collected before the yellow fever booster vaccination. CDR3 sequence (DNA): TGCAGTGCTAGAGATCAGGAACAGGGGCCCCCCTGGGGTGGGGCCAACGTCCTGACTTTC. Translation: CSARDQEQGPPWGGANVLTF.